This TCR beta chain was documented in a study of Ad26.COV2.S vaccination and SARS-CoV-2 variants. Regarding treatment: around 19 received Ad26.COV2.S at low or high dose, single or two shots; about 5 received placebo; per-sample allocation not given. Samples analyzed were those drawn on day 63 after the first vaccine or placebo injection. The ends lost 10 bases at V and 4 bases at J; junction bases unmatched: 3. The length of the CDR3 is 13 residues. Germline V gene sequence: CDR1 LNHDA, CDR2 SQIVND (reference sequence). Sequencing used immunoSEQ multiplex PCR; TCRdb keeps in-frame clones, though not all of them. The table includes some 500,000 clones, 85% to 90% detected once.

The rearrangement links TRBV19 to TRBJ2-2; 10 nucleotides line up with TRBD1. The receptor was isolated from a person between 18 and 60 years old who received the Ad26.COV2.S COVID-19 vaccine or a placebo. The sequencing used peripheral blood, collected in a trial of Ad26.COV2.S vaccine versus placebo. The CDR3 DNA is TGTGCCACCCGGGACAGGGGCACCGGGGAGCTGTTTTTT. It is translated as CATRDRGTGELFF. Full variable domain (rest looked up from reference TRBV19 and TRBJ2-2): DGGITQSPKYLFRKEGQNVTLSCEQNLNHDAMYWYRQDPGQGLRLIYYSQIVNDFQKGDIAEGYSVSREKKESFPLTVTSAQKNPTAFYLCATRDRGTGELFFGEGSRLTVL.